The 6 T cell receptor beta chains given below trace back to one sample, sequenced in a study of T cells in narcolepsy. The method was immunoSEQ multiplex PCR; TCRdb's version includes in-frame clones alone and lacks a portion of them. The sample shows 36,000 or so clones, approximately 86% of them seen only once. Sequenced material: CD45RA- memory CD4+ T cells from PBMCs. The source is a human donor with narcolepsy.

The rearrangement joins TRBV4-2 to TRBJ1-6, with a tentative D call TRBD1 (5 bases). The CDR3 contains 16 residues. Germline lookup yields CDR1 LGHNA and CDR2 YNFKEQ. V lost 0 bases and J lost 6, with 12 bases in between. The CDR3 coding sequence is TGTGCCAGCAGCCAAGAATTGAGGGGCCTTAATTCACCCCTCCACTTT. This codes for CASSQELRGLNSPLHF.

In nucleotides, the CDR3 is TGTGCCAGCAGCCCGGGGCTTGCGGGGGGACCCTACGAGCAGTACTTC. Translation: CASSPGLAGGPYEQYF. This chain joins TRBV5-5 and TRBJ2-7; 8 bases are a match to TRBD2. CDR1 and CDR2 (germline): SGHKS, YYEKEE (reference sequence). CDR3 length equals 16 residues. J was trimmed by 2 bases and V by 4 bases; bases with no gene match: 11.

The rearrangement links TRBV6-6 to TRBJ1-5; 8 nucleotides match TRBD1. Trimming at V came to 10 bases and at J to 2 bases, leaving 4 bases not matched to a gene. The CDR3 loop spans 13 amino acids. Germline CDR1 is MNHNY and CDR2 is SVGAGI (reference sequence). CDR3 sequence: CATSGGGNQPQHF. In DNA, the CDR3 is TGTGCCACCTCAGGGGGCGGCAATCAGCCCCAGCATTTT.

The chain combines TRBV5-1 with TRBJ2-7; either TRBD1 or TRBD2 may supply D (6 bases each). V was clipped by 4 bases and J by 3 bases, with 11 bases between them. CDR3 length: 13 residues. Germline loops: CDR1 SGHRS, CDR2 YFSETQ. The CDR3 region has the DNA TGCGCCAGCAGCGGGCGGGGACACTACGAGCAGTACTTC. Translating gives CASSGRGHYEQYF.

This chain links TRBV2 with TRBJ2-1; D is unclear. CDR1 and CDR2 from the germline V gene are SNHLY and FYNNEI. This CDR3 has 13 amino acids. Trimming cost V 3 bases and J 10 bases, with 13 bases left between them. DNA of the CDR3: TGTGCCAGCAGTGATTTGGGTAGGCGCGAGCAGTTCTTC. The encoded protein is CASSDLGRREQFF. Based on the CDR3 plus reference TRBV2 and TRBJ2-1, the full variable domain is EPEVTQTPSHQVTQMGQEVILRCVPISNHLYFYWYRQILGQKVEFLVSFYNNEISEKSEIFDDQFSVERPDGSNFTLKIRSTKLEDSAMYFCASSDLGRREQFFGPGTRLTVL.

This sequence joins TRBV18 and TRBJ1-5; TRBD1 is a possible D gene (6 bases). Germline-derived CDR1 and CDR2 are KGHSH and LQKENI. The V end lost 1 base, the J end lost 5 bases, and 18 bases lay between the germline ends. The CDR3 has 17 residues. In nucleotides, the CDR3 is TGTGCCAGCTCACCACGCGCCGGCACAGGGCCCGATCAGCCCCAGCATTTT. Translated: CASSPRAGTGPDQPQHF.